The 28 T cell receptor beta chains below were found in one sample sequenced in a study of T-cell reconstitution after alpha-beta-depleted transplantation in children (dated by TCRdb to 2015 to 2016). The paper as a whole reports these results and caveats: The frequencies of hyperexpanded clones fell over the following months, and after one year, T-cell counts and TCRbeta diversity were mostly attributed to newly produced T cells.

Preparation of the library involved PCR. Reads for this sample came from an Illumina HiSeq 2500. TCR library preparation used molecular barcoding, with unique molecular identifiers applied to normalize quantification of the TCRbeta repertoire. TCRdb cleaned the public reads at Q25 with fastp, built clones with MiXCR and kept in-frame beta chains. Duplicate CDR3 protein sequences are folded into a single record with the most common DNA and genes. This sample has about 300,000 distinct CDR3 sequences in its table, and over 7% of those were observed once. The top ten clones comprise 9.1% of the sample. According to the study, the label for this sample's treatment or condition signals: allogeneic hematopoietic cell transplantation with graft depleted of TCRalphabeta T cells and CD19 B cells. These receptors' antigens are unknown. The sample here was peripheral blood, taken 360 days after TCRalphabeta/CD19-depleted stem cell transplant. All receptors derive from a female patient aged 2-9 years who had a stem cell transplant for Fanconi anemia, so the T cells may come from the graft donor.

This clonotype turned up a few times. The genes are TRBV4-1 and TRBJ2-2, with 8 bases fitting TRBD2. The CDR3 runs to 15 residues. Germline CDR1 is MGHRA and CDR2 is YSYEKL. J was trimmed by 3 bases and V by 4 bases; bases with no gene match: 4. DNA of the CDR3: TGCGCCAGCAGCCTCGGGGGGGGCGACACCGGGGAGCTGTTTTTT. Translating gives CASSLGGGDTGELFF.

The CDR3 DNA is TGTGCCAGCAGCCGGGGGCGGGAGTGGTCCTACAATGAGCAGTTCTTC. Its protein product is CASSRGREWSYNEQFF. The V gene is TRBV11-1, the J gene TRBJ2-1; a weak D match, TRBD2 (7 bases). The CDR3 loop spans 16 amino acids. Per germline, CDR1 SGHAT and CDR2 FQDESV (reference sequence). V lost 5 bases and J lost 1, with 15 bases in between.

In this sample, this clonotype turned up a few times. V gene TRBV20-1 combines with J gene TRBJ2-3; either TRBD1 or TRBD2 may supply D (5 bases each). Germline-derived CDR1 and CDR2 are DFQATT and SNEGSKA (reference sequence). CDR3 size: 14 residues. Trimming left V 1 base short and J 2 bases short, with 10 bases between. CDR3: CSARAGASTDTQYF. CDR3 coding DNA: TGCAGTGCTAGAGCCGGGGCCTCCACAGATACGCAGTATTTT.

In this sample, this clonotype turned up a few times. The chain recombines TRBV7-3 with TRBJ2-5; 8 bases map to TRBD2. The CDR3 consists of 15 residues. The V gene end was trimmed by 5 bases and the J gene end by 2 bases; junction bases not matched to a gene: 7. The germline V gene has CDR1 SGHTA and CDR2 FQGTGA. The CDR3 is CASSQSGRRQETQYF. Written as DNA, the CDR3 is TGTGCCAGCAGCCAGAGCGGGAGAAGGCAAGAGACCCAGTACTTC. Variable domain in full (rest from reference TRBV7-3 and TRBJ2-5): GAGVSQTPSNKVTEKGKYVELRCDPISGHTALYWYRQSLGQGPEFLIYFQGTGAADDSGLPNDRFFAVRPEGSVSTLKIQRTERGDSAVYLCASSQSGRRQETQYFGPGTRLLVL.

J is TRBJ2-5 and V is TRBV5-3; D remains unclear. TRBV5-3 is an open reading frame, and its role is uncertain. The CDR3 loop spans 17 amino acids. Trimming stripped 5 bases from V and 1 base from J, with 21 bases between. The CDR3 protein is CARSLHDRRRLQETQYF. The CDR3 DNA follows: TGTGCCAGAAGTTTACACGACCGCAGGAGACTCCAAGAGACCCAGTACTTC.

This clonotype was detected only a few times. The V and J genes are TRBV4-3 and TRBJ2-6, with D unclear. Looked up from germline, CDR1 is LGHNA and CDR2 is YSLEER. This CDR3 has 16 residues. V was shortened by 4 bases and J by 0 bases, with 10 bases between the two germline ends. CDR3 loop: CASSLAANSGANVLTF. The CDR3 DNA reads TGCGCCAGCAGCCTAGCCGCGAACTCTGGGGCCAACGTCCTGACTTTC.

This chain links TRBV6-2 or TRBV6-3 with TRBJ1-5; a possible D gene is TRBD1 (6 bases). Germline assignment: CDR1 MNHEY and CDR2 SVGEGT. The germline V and J ends were trimmed by 6 bases and 1 base, with 16 bases remaining between them. The CDR3 extends over 16 amino acids. DNA for the CDR3: TGTGCCAGCAGCGTTACAGGGAGGGGAAGCAATCAGCCCCAGCATTTT. This sequence encodes CASSVTGRGSNQPQHF.

The chain couples TRBV2 to TRBJ2-5; 11 bases match TRBD2. The CDR3 runs to 19 residues. Germline CDR1 and CDR2: SNHLY and FYNNEI. V was clipped by 10 bases and J by 3 bases; unmatched bases: 22. The CDR3 sequence is CAICLVPGLAVHLKETQYF. The CDR3 DNA reads as TGTGCCATCTGTTTAGTCCCGGGACTAGCGGTACACCTTAAAGAGACCCAGTACTTC. Using reference TRBV2 and TRBJ2-5 for the parts outside the CDR3, the full variable domain is EPEVTQTPSHQVTQMGQEVILRCVPISNHLYFYWYRQILGQKVEFLVSFYNNEISEKSEIFDDQFSVERPDGSNFTLKIRSTKLEDSAMYFCAICLVPGLAVHLKETQYFGPGTRLLVL.

Ten or more counts support this clonotype. V gene TRBV7-2 combines with J gene TRBJ2-7, with 9 bases matching TRBD2. The germline V gene has CDR1 SGHTA and CDR2 FQGNSA. This CDR3 has 15 amino acids. V was pared by 1 base and J by 4 bases, with 5 bases of the junction left unmatched. The CDR3 reads CASSLVAGGEYEQYV. CDR3 bases: TGTGCCAGCAGCTTAGTGGCGGGAGGGGAGTACGAGCAGTACGTC.

This clonotype showed up many times. J is TRBJ2-1 and V is TRBV5-6; D may be TRBD1 or TRBD2 (5 bases each). V was trimmed by 4 bases and J by 1 base, leaving 12 bases between them. The germline CDR1 and CDR2 sequences are SGHDT and YYEEEE. This CDR3 is 15 amino acids long. The DNA for the CDR3 is TGTGCCAGCAGCGGGACGACCGTATCCTACAATGAGCAGTTCTTC. Protein product: CASSGTTVSYNEQFF.

The rearrangement links TRBV5-1 to TRBJ2-7; D might be TRBD1 (5 bases). V was clipped by 2 bases and J by 3 bases, with 15 bases between them. Germline-derived CDR1 and CDR2 are SGHRS and YFSETQ. This CDR3 is 15 amino acids long. CDR3 in DNA: TGCGCCAGCAGCTTATTATTCAGGGCCAACTACGAGCAGTACTTC. Its translation: CASSLLFRANYEQYF.

This clonotype was counted between two and nine times. The CDR3 nucleotides are TGTGCCAGTAGTGCTCGGCGCCGAAAGTGGGGTCAGCCCCAGCATTTT. It is translated as CASSARRRKWGQPQHF. This chain links TRBV19 with TRBJ1-5; no reliable D call. This CDR3 is built from 16 residues. Germline V lookup: CDR1 LNHDA, CDR2 SQIVND (reference sequence). The V gene lost 5 bases and the J gene lost 6 bases, with 20 bases spanning the gap.

This clonotype showed up many times. The V gene is TRBV5-1, the J gene TRBJ2-1; D may be TRBD1 or TRBD2 (5 bases each). Germline V CDR1 and CDR2: SGHRS, YFSETQ. The CDR3 is 16 residues long. The V and J ends lost 0 bases and 7 bases respectively, with 17 bases between them. Written as DNA, the CDR3 is TGCGCCAGCAGCTTGGGGGGGTCCTCTACCTTTAATGAGCAGTTCTTC. Its protein is CASSLGGSSTFNEQFF.

The chain recombines TRBV19 with TRBJ2-3; either TRBD1 or TRBD2 may fit D (5 bases each). This CDR3 has 14 amino acids. V was trimmed by 5 bases and J by 2 bases, leaving 11 bases between them. CDR1 and CDR2 from the germline V gene are LNHDA and SQIVND (reference sequence). The CDR3 nucleotides are TGTGCCAGTAGTGAGGGGATTTACACAGATACGCAGTATTTT. This sequence encodes CASSEGIYTDTQYF.

This clonotype was counted at least ten times. The V gene is TRBV27, the J gene TRBJ2-7, with 8 nucleotides matching TRBD2. With V trimmed by 2 bases and J by 5 bases, 8 bases remained unmatched. The CDR3 length is 15 residues. Germline V gene lookup returns CDR1 MNHEY and CDR2 SMNVEV (reference sequence). The CDR3 protein is CASSLPGLASHEQYF. The CDR3 coding sequence is TGTGCCAGCAGTTTACCTGGACTAGCTTCCCACGAGCAGTACTTC.

This clonotype was counted ten times or more. The chain joins TRBV20-1 to TRBJ1-6; the D gene is possibly TRBD1 (6 bases). The germline V and J ends were trimmed by 6 bases and 9 bases, with 18 bases remaining between them. Germline values: CDR1 DFQATT, CDR2 SNEGSKA (reference sequence). CDR3 length: 14 residues. CDR3 sequence reads: CSAPGGQGRSPLHF. The CDR3 DNA is TGCAGTGCCCCCGGGGGTCAGGGGCGTTCACCCCTCCACTTT.

Details on this clonotype: At one end, the junction sequence differs from germline, possibly due to a read error. This rearrangement joins TRBV19 to TRBJ1-4; TRBD1 agrees at 7 bases. This CDR3 contains 12 residues. Germline loops: CDR1 LNHDA, CDR2 SQIVND (reference sequence). In DNA, the CDR3 is TGTGCCAGTAGCCGTGGGGGACAGAGGATAATTTTT. Encoded protein: CASSRGGQRIIF.

This clonotype has more than one count but fewer than ten. The chain recombines TRBV7-2 with TRBJ2-3; D gene unclear. Trimming left V 4 bases short and J 6 bases short, with 17 bases between. The CDR3 has 15 amino acids. CDR1 and CDR2 from the germline V gene are SGHTA and FQGNSA. The CDR3 region has the DNA TGTGCCAGCAGCTCACTACCTACCAGAGGTGATACGCAGTATTTT. The encoded protein is CASSSLPTRGDTQYF.

This clonotype was counted ten times or more. The chain couples TRBV20-1 to TRBJ2-3; the D call may be TRBD1 or TRBD2 (5 bases each). Germline V gene lookup returns CDR1 DFQATT and CDR2 SNEGSKA (reference sequence). The V end lost 0 bases, the J end lost 2 bases, and 18 bases lay between the germline ends. The CDR3 covers 17 residues. The CDR3 DNA reads TGCAGTGCTAGAGATGCCCGGACTGGGACCTACACAGATACGCAGTATTTT. Translation: CSARDARTGTYTDTQYF.

This clonotype has ten or more counts. The chain links TRBV7-9 to TRBJ1-2; 10 bases match TRBD1. The CDR3 is 16 amino acids. Per germline, CDR1 SEHNR and CDR2 FQNEAQ (reference sequence). J lost 1 base, V lost 5 bases, and 7 bases had no gene match. The DNA of the CDR3 is TGTGCCAGCAGCCTCCGGGACAGGGGATTTAACTATGGCTACACCTTC. This codes for CASSLRDRGFNYGYTF.

The CDR3 spells CASRNPDGAFF. The CDR3 DNA is TGTGCCAGCAGGAACCCCGACGGAGCTTTCTTT. The V gene is TRBV2, the J gene TRBJ1-1; D unresolved. The germline V gene has CDR1 SNHLY and CDR2 FYNNEI. The CDR3 covers 11 residues. The V end lost 6 bases, the J end lost 10 bases, and 12 bases lay between the germline ends.

V usage is TRBV5-1 and J usage is TRBJ2-1; D is undetermined. Looked up from germline, CDR1 is SGHRS and CDR2 is YFSETQ. The CDR3 sequence is 15 residues long. V gave up 2 bases and J gave up 0 bases, with 9 bases separating them. The CDR3 region has the DNA TGCGCCAGCAGCTTTTTCAGGAGCTCCTACAATGAGCAGTTCTTC. Translating it yields CASSFFRSSYNEQFF.

This clonotype has ten or more counts. The gene calls are TRBV5-1 and TRBJ2-3; the match to TRBD2 covers 9 bases. Per germline, CDR1 SGHRS and CDR2 YFSETQ. The CDR3 length is 15 residues. The junction had 4 bases not matched to a gene; V was cut back by 5 bases and J by 0 bases. This chain's CDR3 is CASRKLAGSTDTQYF. As DNA, the CDR3 is TGCGCCAGCAGGAAACTAGCGGGCAGCACAGATACGCAGTATTTT. Using reference TRBV5-1 and TRBJ2-3 for the parts outside the CDR3, the full variable domain is KAGVTQTPRYLIKTRGQQVTLSCSPISGHRSVSWYQQTPGQGLQFLFEYFSETQRNKGNFPGRFSGRQFSNSRSEMNVSTLELGDSALYLCASRKLAGSTDTQYFGPGTRLTVL.

This sequence joins TRBV28 and TRBJ1-5; no definite D call. Trimming removed 10 bases from V and 4 bases from J, with 14 bases in between. Germline V gene sequence: CDR1 MDHEN, CDR2 SYDVKM. The CDR3 contains 13 residues. CDR3 DNA: TGTGCCACCCTTCGTAATGGGAATCAGCCCCAGCATTTT. Its protein is CATLRNGNQPQHF.

This sequence joins TRBV6-4 and TRBJ2-3; D unclear. The CDR3 spans 14 residues. Trimming removed 8 bases from V and 3 bases from J, with 15 bases in between. Germline V CDR1 and CDR2: MRHNA, SNTAGT. In nucleotides, the CDR3 is TGTGCCAGCCCACCTGGGCTGACAACAGATACGCAGTATTTT. Residues: CASPPGLTTDTQYF.

This clonotype was seen at least ten times. V is TRBV4-2 and J is TRBJ2-6; D is unclear. With 0 bases removed from V and 4 bases from J, the gap between germline ends came to 19 bases. The germline gives CDR1 LGHNA, CDR2 YNFKEQ. This CDR3 spans 19 amino acids. CDR3: CASSQDRPRLFIGANVLTF. CDR3 nucleotides: TGTGCCAGCAGCCAAGATCGGCCCCGACTGTTTATAGGGGCCAACGTCCTGACTTTC.

This clonotype has a count of ten or more. The chain links TRBV13 to TRBJ2-1; TRBD2 aligns across 8 bases. The junction had 5 bases not matched to a gene; V was cut back by 0 bases and J by 4 bases. CDR1 and CDR2 (germline): PRHDT, FYEKMQ (reference sequence). The length of the CDR3 is 16 residues. The CDR3 here is CASSLGGRALYNEQFF. CDR3 bases: TGTGCCAGCAGCTTAGGCGGGAGGGCCCTGTACAATGAGCAGTTCTTC.

This clonotype showed up many times. The chain recombines TRBV28 with TRBJ2-1, with 7 bases fitting TRBD2. This CDR3 has 14 residues. V lost 7 bases to trimming and J lost 4 bases; unmatched junction nucleotides: 7. Germline V gene sequence: CDR1 MDHEN, CDR2 SYDVKM. Written as DNA, the CDR3 is TGTGCCAGCACGGGGGGAAAGGCATACAATGAGCAGTTCTTC. Protein product: CASTGGKAYNEQFF. Full variable domain (outside the CDR3, taken from reference TRBV28 and TRBJ2-1): DVKVTQSSRYLVKRTGEKVFLECVQDMDHENMFWYRQDPGLGLRLIYFSYDVKMKEKGDIPEGYSVSREKKERFSLILESASTNQTSMYLCASTGGKAYNEQFFGPGTRLTVL.